The T cell receptor beta chain described here comes from a study of T-cell reconstitution after alpha-beta-depleted transplantation in children. Study-level results: At one year after transplant, newly produced T cells mostly accounted for T-cell counts and diversity.

Preparation of the TCRbeta library was carried out with unique molecular identifiers. TCRdb re-analysed the PCR reads in MiXCR, keeping a single row per CDR3 protein. The sample has over 450,000 distinct CDR3 sequences, 10% to 13% seen once. This clonotype was recorded at least ten times. Its antigen is unidentified. This CDR3 spans 14 amino acids. Trimming left V 4 bases short and J 0 bases short, with 9 bases between. Per the germline V gene, CDR1 is MNHEY and CDR2 is SMNVEV (reference sequence). The TCR sequence derives from a child between 2 and 9 years old with inherited bone marrow failure, due to receive a stem cell transplant. Sequenced material: PBMCs, taken before TCRalphabeta/CD19-depleted stem cell transplant. The V call is TRBV27, the J call TRBJ2-5; weak D call: TRBD2 (5 bases). This CDR3 reads CASSSPGYQETQYF. In DNA, the CDR3 is TGTGCCAGCAGTTCTCCGGGGTACCAAGAGACCCAGTACTTC.